These T cell receptor beta chains were read from a single sample in a study of CD8 T cells in ankylosing spondylitis. TCRdb processed the 5' RACE reads anew with MiXCR; each CDR3 protein has one entry. Counted here are approximately 250,000 distinct CDR3 sequences, under 35% occurring once; the ten biggest clones make up about 4.2%. The source material was blood, either unsorted or a sorted T cell fraction (not recorded which). These receptors were obtained from a male donor with ankylosing spondylitis or in good health (not recorded which). Each CDR3 is given with its conserved first and last residue. Fields, in order: CDR3 length, V gene, D gene, clone size, J gene, CDR3 DNA, CDR3 protein. The D gene is left open where the match is weak. Where a row states a size, it is once, few, many or the class of an expanded clone; other rows omit it.

>13|TRBV12-3/TRBV12-4|-|few|TRBJ1-1
TGTGCCAGTAGGGGGGTTGGGAACACTGAAGCTTTCTTT
CASRGVGNTEAFF
>15|TRBV13|TRBD1|few|TRBJ1-2
TGTGCCAGCAGCCCGGCGTTGACAGGGAGCTATGGCTACACCTTC
CASSPALTGSYGYTF
>13|TRBV4-2|-|few|TRBJ2-5
TGTGCCAGCAGCCAGGGGTCCCGGGAGACCCAGTACTTC
CASSQGSRETQYF
>12|TRBV20-1|TRBD2|-|TRBJ2-5
TGCAGTGCTGCCACTAGCGTCGAGACCCAGTACTTC
CSAATSVETQYF
>13|TRBV20-1|TRBD1|many|TRBJ2-7
TGCAGTGCTCTCGGGACAGGGGCGAACGAGCAGTACTTC
CSALGTGANEQYF
>13|TRBV20-1|TRBD2|few|TRBJ2-3
TGCAGTGCGGCGACTAGCGGCACAGATACGCAGTATTTT
CSAATSGTDTQYF
>16|TRBV10-2|TRBD2|-|TRBJ2-7
TGCGCCAGCAGCACGCTTCCGGGGGGACCCTATTACGAGCAGTACTTC
CASSTLPGGPYYEQYF
>15|TRBV5-4|-|-|TRBJ2-3
TGTGCCAGCAGCCCGGGACTTCAAAGCACAGATACGCAGTATTTT
CASSPGLQSTDTQYF
>14|TRBV7-9|TRBD1|-|TRBJ2-5
TGTGCCAGCAGCCCCCGGGACAGCCCAAGAGACCGTTTTTTC
CASSPRDSPRDRFF
>15|TRBV4-1|-|-|TRBJ2-7
TGCGCCAGCAGCCAAGATCGGGCGGGGAGGTACGAGCAGTACTTC
CASSQDRAGRYEQYF
>15|TRBV15|TRBD2|few|TRBJ2-2
TGTGCCACCAGCAGAGATAGGCTAGCGGGGGGAGAGCTGTTTTTT
CATSRDRLAGGELFF
>15|TRBV27|-|-|TRBJ2-1
TGTGCCAGCAGTTTTAGAGGGAGTAGGTACAATGAGCAGTTCTTC
CASSFRGSRYNEQFF
>15|TRBV5-6|-|-|TRBJ2-1
TGTGCCAGCAGCTTGGCAGGTTTCGAGGTGGCTGAGCAGTTCTTC
CASSLAGFEVAEQFF
>15|TRBV12-3/TRBV12-4|-|-|TRBJ2-3
TGTGCCAGCAGCCTCCCCTTTCCGGCGGGGGATACGCAGTATTTT
CASSLPFPAGDTQYF
>13|TRBV11-2|-|-|TRBJ2-3
TGTGCCAGCAGCCAATCCATCGCAGATACGCAGTATTTT
CASSQSIADTQYF
>16|TRBV7-3|TRBD2|-|TRBJ2-5
TGTGCCAGCAGCCTTCAAGCGGGGGGGCTTGGCGAGACCCAGTACTTC
CASSLQAGGLGETQYF
>15|TRBV3-1|-|-|TRBJ2-1
TGTGCCTCCACCCTCAGACCTCCTGGGGCTGATGAGCAGTTCTTC
CASTLRPPGADEQFF
>16|TRBV6-5|-|-|TRBJ2-5
TGTGCCAGCAGTTACTCGATTGCCACAGCCCAAGAGACCCAGTACTTC
CASSYSIATAQETQYF
>17|TRBV18|TRBD1|-|TRBJ1-2
TGTGCCAGCTCCCCCAACGAGAGACAGGGAACAAACTATGGCTACACCTTC
CASSPNERQGTNYGYTF
>15|TRBV12-3/TRBV12-4|TRBD2|-|TRBJ2-3
TGTGCCAGCAACCTGCAGCGGGGGGGCACAGATACGCAGTATTTT
CASNLQRGGTDTQYF
>13|TRBV10-3|-|many|TRBJ2-5
TGTGCCATCAGTGATGGGCAGGGGGAGACCCAGTACTTC
CAISDGQGETQYF
>15|TRBV20-1|TRBD2|few|TRBJ2-1
TGCAGTGCCCATATGGGGCGGGGGACCTACAATGAGCAGTTCTTC
CSAHMGRGTYNEQFF
>13|TRBV5-6|TRBD2|once|TRBJ2-7
TGTGCCAGCAGCCGGGGACTAGCAGCCGAGCAGTGCTTC
CASSRGLAAEQCF
>13|TRBV20-1|-|few|TRBJ1-1
TGCAGTGCTAGATACAGGTTGAACACTGAAGCTTTCTTT
CSARYRLNTEAFF
>15|TRBV9|-|few|TRBJ1-2
TGTGCCAGCAGCGCCCACGGGACGGCGAGCGATGGCTACACCTTC
CASSAHGTASDGYTF
>17|TRBV5-1|TRBD1|-|TRBJ2-5
TGCGCCAGCAGCTTGGTCCCCGGGACAGCGCTACAAGAGACCCAGTACTTC
CASSLVPGTALQETQYF
>17|TRBV28|TRBD1|-|TRBJ2-6
TGTGCCAGCAAAAGGGACAGGGGGTTCTCTGGGGCCAACGTCCTGACTTTC
CASKRDRGFSGANVLTF